This is a list of T cell receptor beta chains from one sample in a study. A single record per CDR3 protein comes from TCRdb applying MiXCR to the 5' RACE reads. Among approximately 6,000 distinct CDR3 sequences listed, approximately 69% were seen once. The source material was memory CD4+ T cells sorted from a lymph node. The receptors derive from a female donor with breast cancer. Each CDR3 is given with its conserved first and last residue. D genes are given only for firm matches. A clone size is listed for some rows: how often the clone was seen (once, few, many), or a class if it is expanded.

clone size: .; V gene: TRBV7-8; D gene: .; J gene: TRBJ2-7; CDR3 protein: CASSFRSGGNYEQYF; CDR3 DNA: TGTGCCAGCAGCTTTCGTTCTGGGGGGAACTACGAGCAGTACTTC
clone size: few; V gene: TRBV6-5; D gene: TRBD2; J gene: TRBJ2-6; CDR3 protein: CASSYRLAYAGANVLTF; CDR3 DNA: TGTGCCAGCAGTTACCGACTAGCTTACGCTGGGGCCAACGTCCTGACTTTC
clone size: .; V gene: TRBV20-1; D gene: TRBD1; J gene: TRBJ1-2; CDR3 protein: CSARAGGAGGYTF; CDR3 DNA: TGCAGTGCTAGAGCAGGGGGCGCCGGGGGCTACACCTTC
clone size: .; V gene: TRBV27; D gene: TRBD1; J gene: TRBJ2-6; CDR3 protein: CANRGQGAGGANVLTF; CDR3 DNA: TGTGCCAACAGGGGACAGGGGGCAGGTGGGGCCAACGTCCTGACTTTC
clone size: few; V gene: TRBV5-1; D gene: .; J gene: TRBJ2-7; CDR3 protein: CASSLDPVTYEQYF; CDR3 DNA: TGCGCCAGCAGCTTGGATCCCGTAACCTACGAGCAGTACTTC
clone size: .; V gene: TRBV20-1; D gene: .; J gene: TRBJ2-7; CDR3 protein: CSASGRSLREQYF; CDR3 DNA: TGCAGTGCTAGTGGGCGTTCCTTACGGGAGCAGTACTTC
clone size: .; V gene: TRBV20-1; D gene: .; J gene: TRBJ2-5; CDR3 protein: CSALEGNGETQYF; CDR3 DNA: TGCAGTGCTCTAGAGGGGAACGGGGAGACCCAGTACTTC
clone size: .; V gene: TRBV2; D gene: .; J gene: TRBJ1-2; CDR3 protein: CASSAGPRYGYTF; CDR3 DNA: TGTGCCAGCAGTGCGGGGCCGCGGTATGGCTACACCTTC
clone size: few; V gene: TRBV29-1; D gene: TRBD2; J gene: TRBJ2-6; CDR3 protein: CSIAGGSGDNVLTF; CDR3 DNA: TGCAGCATTGCGGGGGGAAGCGGGGACAACGTCCTGACTTTC
clone size: .; V gene: TRBV12-3/TRBV12-4; D gene: TRBD2; J gene: TRBJ2-1; CDR3 protein: CASSRGLANEQFF; CDR3 DNA: TGTGCCAGCAGCCGTGGACTAGCTAATGAGCAGTTCTTC
clone size: .; V gene: TRBV5-1; D gene: .; J gene: TRBJ2-5; CDR3 protein: CASSLVAPPRATETQYF; CDR3 DNA: TGCGCCAGCAGCTTGGTGGCCCCCCCCAGGGCGACAGAGACCCAGTACTTC
clone size: large; V gene: TRBV20-1; D gene: TRBD1; J gene: TRBJ2-3; CDR3 protein: CSAKDRTDTQYF; CDR3 DNA: TGCAGTGCTAAGGACAGGACAGATACGCAGTATTTT
clone size: .; V gene: TRBV28; D gene: .; J gene: TRBJ2-7; CDR3 protein: CASTPGGITYEQYF; CDR3 DNA: TGTGCCAGCACACCGGGCGGGATAACCTACGAGCAGTACTTC
clone size: .; V gene: TRBV5-1; D gene: TRBD1; J gene: TRBJ2-5; CDR3 protein: CASSFGRGRETQYF; CDR3 DNA: TGCGCCAGCAGCTTCGGCAGGGGGCGAGAGACCCAGTACTTC
clone size: .; V gene: TRBV20-1; D gene: .; J gene: TRBJ1-5; CDR3 protein: CSARDSADQPQHF; CDR3 DNA: TGCAGTGCTAGAGATTCCGCGGATCAGCCCCAGCATTTT
clone size: few; V gene: TRBV12-3/TRBV12-4; D gene: .; J gene: TRBJ1-3; CDR3 protein: CASSGLNTIYF; CDR3 DNA: TGTGCCAGCAGTGGCCTAAACACCATATATTTT
clone size: .; V gene: TRBV5-1; D gene: .; J gene: TRBJ1-6; CDR3 protein: CASSSNSGYDSPLHF; CDR3 DNA: TGCGCCAGCAGCTCTAACTCAGGCTATGATTCACCCCTCCACTTT
clone size: .; V gene: TRBV7-7; D gene: TRBD2; J gene: TRBJ2-3; CDR3 protein: CASSLGLASTDTQYF; CDR3 DNA: TGTGCTAGCAGCTTAGGACTAGCGAGCACAGATACGCAGTATTTT
clone size: .; V gene: TRBV15; D gene: .; J gene: TRBJ1-3; CDR3 protein: CATSRDSFSGNTIYF; CDR3 DNA: TGTGCCACCAGCAGAGATTCATTCTCTGGAAACACCATATATTTT
clone size: .; V gene: TRBV20-1; D gene: TRBD2; J gene: TRBJ2-1; CDR3 protein: CSARALAGGAYEQFF; CDR3 DNA: TGCAGTGCTAGGGCTTTAGCGGGGGGTGCCTATGAGCAGTTCTTC
clone size: .; V gene: TRBV7-6; D gene: .; J gene: TRBJ2-5; CDR3 protein: CASSSETQYF; CDR3 DNA: TGTGCCAGCAGCTCAGAGACCCAGTACTTC
clone size: .; V gene: TRBV7-2; D gene: TRBD2; J gene: TRBJ2-1; CDR3 protein: CASSLVPSGGYNEQFF; CDR3 DNA: TGTGCCAGCAGCTTAGTGCCTAGCGGGGGCTACAATGAGCAGTTCTTC
clone size: .; V gene: TRBV25-1; D gene: TRBD2; J gene: TRBJ2-1; CDR3 protein: CASSGRTSGSNEQFF; CDR3 DNA: TGTGCCAGCAGTGGTAGGACTAGCGGGAGCAATGAGCAGTTCTTC
clone size: .; V gene: TRBV7-3; D gene: .; J gene: TRBJ1-1; CDR3 protein: CASSPGRGQSEAFF; CDR3 DNA: TGTGCCAGCAGCCCCGGCAGGGGTCAGTCCGAAGCTTTCTTT
clone size: .; V gene: TRBV20-1; D gene: .; J gene: TRBJ2-5; CDR3 protein: CSAPPAGETQYF; CDR3 DNA: TGCAGTGCCCCACCAGCGGGAGAGACCCAGTACTTC
clone size: .; V gene: TRBV6-1; D gene: TRBD1; J gene: TRBJ1-6; CDR3 protein: CASSYGTGSSYNSPLHF; CDR3 DNA: TGTGCCAGCAGTTATGGGACAGGGAGCTCCTATAATTCACCCCTCCACTTT
clone size: .; V gene: TRBV5-1; D gene: .; J gene: TRBJ1-2; CDR3 protein: CASSLEGNYGYTF; CDR3 DNA: TGCGCCAGCAGCTTGGAAGGGAACTATGGCTACACCTTC
clone size: once; V gene: TRBV5-1; D gene: TRBD1; J gene: TRBJ1-2; CDR3 protein: CASRGQPENYGYTF; CDR3 DNA: TGCGCCAGCAGGGGACAGCCCGAGAACTATGGCTACACCTTC
clone size: .; V gene: TRBV20-1; D gene: .; J gene: TRBJ2-1; CDR3 protein: CSASSDSTYNEQFF; CDR3 DNA: TGCAGTGCTAGTAGCGACTCGACCTACAATGAGCAGTTCTTC
clone size: .; V gene: TRBV7-2; D gene: .; J gene: TRBJ1-1; CDR3 protein: CASSYPGHNTEAFF; CDR3 DNA: TGTGCCAGCAGTTATCCCGGACACAACACTGAAGCTTTCTTT
clone size: .; V gene: TRBV4-1; D gene: TRBD1; J gene: TRBJ2-5; CDR3 protein: CASSQGTGAQETQYF; CDR3 DNA: TGCGCCAGCAGCCAAGGGACAGGGGCCCAAGAGACCCAGTACTTC
clone size: few; V gene: TRBV7-7; D gene: .; J gene: TRBJ2-1; CDR3 protein: CASSTDTGNEQFF; CDR3 DNA: TGTGCTAGCAGTACGGACACTGGAAATGAGCAGTTCTTC
clone size: .; V gene: TRBV10-2; D gene: .; J gene: TRBJ1-1; CDR3 protein: CASSDTYAAFF; CDR3 DNA: TGCGCCAGCAGTGATACGTACGCAGCTTTCTTT
clone size: .; V gene: TRBV10-3; D gene: TRBD1; J gene: TRBJ1-2; CDR3 protein: CAIRNGQGAEGYTF; CDR3 DNA: TGTGCCATCAGGAATGGACAGGGGGCTGAGGGCTACACCTTC
clone size: .; V gene: TRBV5-1; D gene: TRBD2; J gene: TRBJ2-7; CDR3 protein: CASSLEGQVYASGSSYEQYF; CDR3 DNA: TGCGCCAGCAGCTTGGAAGGACAGGTCTATGCTAGCGGGAGCTCCTACGAGCAGTACTTC
clone size: .; V gene: TRBV5-1; D gene: .; J gene: TRBJ2-3; CDR3 protein: CASSLGQRTDTQYF; CDR3 DNA: TGCGCCAGCAGCTTGGGACAACGCACAGATACGCAGTATTTT
clone size: .; V gene: TRBV6-5; D gene: .; J gene: TRBJ2-7; CDR3 protein: CASSGSRSYEQYF; CDR3 DNA: TGTGCCAGCAGCGGAAGTCGCTCCTACGAGCAGTACTTC
clone size: few; V gene: TRBV20-1; D gene: .; J gene: TRBJ1-2; CDR3 protein: CSARVPGGYGYTF; CDR3 DNA: TGCAGTGCTAGGGTGCCTGGCGGCTATGGCTACACCTTC
clone size: .; V gene: TRBV12-3/TRBV12-4; D gene: .; J gene: TRBJ1-5; CDR3 protein: CASSTRGGDQPQHF; CDR3 DNA: TGTGCCAGCAGTACCCGGGGGGGGGATCAGCCCCAGCATTTT
clone size: .; V gene: TRBV12-3/TRBV12-4; D gene: .; J gene: TRBJ2-1; CDR3 protein: CASSSRVNEQFF; CDR3 DNA: TGTGCCAGCAGTTCCCGGGTAAATGAGCAGTTCTTC
clone size: .; V gene: TRBV30; D gene: TRBD2; J gene: TRBJ2-7; CDR3 protein: CAWSVAGGYEQYF; CDR3 DNA: TGTGCCTGGAGCGTAGCGGGAGGGTACGAGCAGTACTTC
clone size: few; V gene: TRBV11-2; D gene: .; J gene: TRBJ2-5; CDR3 protein: CASSLARGMYQETQYF; CDR3 DNA: TGTGCCAGCAGCTTAGCGCGGGGAATGTACCAAGAGACCCAGTACTTC
clone size: .; V gene: TRBV7-6; D gene: .; J gene: TRBJ2-3; CDR3 protein: CASSLQGSTDTQYF; CDR3 DNA: TGTGCCAGCAGCTTACAGGGTTCCACAGATACGCAGTATTTT
clone size: .; V gene: TRBV5-4; D gene: TRBD2; J gene: TRBJ2-1; CDR3 protein: CASSPQWGGNEQFF; CDR3 DNA: TGTGCCAGCAGCCCCCAATGGGGGGGCAATGAGCAGTTCTTC
clone size: .; V gene: TRBV29-1; D gene: TRBD1; J gene: TRBJ1-1; CDR3 protein: CSVPCLPGQGAKNTEAFF; CDR3 DNA: TGCAGCGTCCCCTGTCTTCCGGGACAGGGGGCGAAAAACACTGAAGCTTTCTTT
clone size: .; V gene: TRBV5-1; D gene: .; J gene: TRBJ2-7; CDR3 protein: CASSLFAGLYEQYF; CDR3 DNA: TGCGCCAGCAGCTTGTTCGCAGGGTTATACGAGCAGTACTTC
clone size: .; V gene: TRBV15; D gene: TRBD1; J gene: TRBJ1-2; CDR3 protein: CATSRDDRGRDGYTF; CDR3 DNA: TGTGCCACCAGCAGAGACGACAGGGGCAGGGATGGCTACACCTTC
clone size: .; V gene: TRBV7-3; D gene: TRBD2; J gene: TRBJ2-5; CDR3 protein: CASSKQGGGETQYF; CDR3 DNA: TGTGCCAGCAGCAAACAAGGCGGGGGTGAGACCCAGTACTTC
clone size: .; V gene: TRBV11-2; D gene: .; J gene: TRBJ1-1; CDR3 protein: CASSLALRTTEAFF; CDR3 DNA: TGTGCCAGCAGCTTAGCCCTGAGGACCACTGAAGCTTTCTTT